The entry below gives a single TCR beta chain sequence along with its context. A universal primer binding site was introduced by template switching. The final cDNA contained unique molecular identifiers. TCRdb re-called the 5' RACE reads through MiXCR, storing one row per CDR3 protein. The table shows some 730,000 distinct CDR3 sequences, with about 20% occurring only once. Germline-derived CDR1 and CDR2 are LGHNT and FRNRAP. Trimming removed 1 base at V and 0 bases at J, with 9 bases between. This CDR3 is 15 amino acids long. The sample originates from a study of identical twins. The data also belong to a second study, concerning T cells expressing NK-cell markers.

Sequenced: PBMCs. This chain links TRBV12-5 with TRBJ1-2; D remains ambiguous. The sequence came from a woman between 18 and 29 years old in good health. The DNA of the CDR3 is TGTGCTAGTGGTTTGGCACCACACCCTAACTATGGCTACACCTTC. It is translated as CASGLAPHPNYGYTF.